This is a list of T cell receptor beta chains from one sample in a study of early T cells in non-severe SARS-CoV-2 infection. TCRdb independently ran MiXCR on the 5' RACE reads; one entry per CDR3 protein. The data hold about 56,000 distinct CDR3 sequences, with roughly 16% observed a single time. Sequenced material: whole blood, taken at baseline. Receptors were obtained from an adult who was a healthcare worker with PCR-confirmed SARS-CoV-2 infection or an uninfected control (not recorded which). Both conserved end residues are part of each CDR3. D genes are given only for firm matches. Some rows mark clone size as missing; the rest say once, few, many or name a class of expanded clone.

clone_size: few
j_call: TRBJ2-2
cdr3_length: 16
d_call: .
v_call: TRBV7-3
cdr3_aa: CASSLMRPANTGELFF
cdr3_nt: TGTGCCAGCAGCTTAATGCGTCCGGCGAACACCGGGGAGCTGTTTTTT

clone_size: many
j_call: TRBJ1-1
cdr3_length: 13
d_call: .
v_call: TRBV2
cdr3_aa: CASSDAEGTEAFF
cdr3_nt: TGTGCCAGCAGTGATGCAGAGGGCACTGAAGCTTTCTTT

clone_size: few
j_call: TRBJ2-1
cdr3_length: 14
d_call: TRBD1
v_call: TRBV11-2
cdr3_aa: CASSPDRGVNEQFF
cdr3_nt: TGTGCCAGCAGCCCGGACAGGGGAGTCAATGAGCAGTTCTTC

clone_size: many
j_call: TRBJ1-2
cdr3_length: 15
d_call: .
v_call: TRBV6-6
cdr3_aa: CASSYEGVLPDGYTF
cdr3_nt: TGTGCCAGCAGTTATGAGGGCGTTCTACCCGATGGCTACACCTTC

clone_size: many
j_call: TRBJ2-2
cdr3_length: 16
d_call: .
v_call: TRBV7-3
cdr3_aa: CASSLLSTTKGGELFF
cdr3_nt: TGTGCCAGCAGCTTGCTCTCAACAACGAAGGGCGGGGAGCTGTTTTTT

clone_size: few
j_call: TRBJ1-1
cdr3_length: 13
d_call: .
v_call: TRBV6-5
cdr3_aa: CASQGVWDTEAFF
cdr3_nt: TGTGCCAGTCAAGGGGTATGGGACACTGAAGCTTTCTTT

clone_size: many
j_call: TRBJ2-1
cdr3_length: 14
d_call: .
v_call: TRBV6-6
cdr3_aa: CASSYSTLYNEQFF
cdr3_nt: TGTGCCAGCAGTTACTCGACTCTTTACAATGAGCAGTTCTTC

clone_size: .
j_call: TRBJ1-5
cdr3_length: 15
d_call: TRBD1
v_call: TRBV28
cdr3_aa: CASNYRGHGNQPQHF
cdr3_nt: TGTGCCAGCAACTACAGGGGGCACGGCAATCAGCCCCAGCATTTT

clone_size: .
j_call: TRBJ2-7
cdr3_length: 13
d_call: .
v_call: TRBV19
cdr3_aa: CASKGGGYYEQYF
cdr3_nt: TGTGCCAGTAAGGGGGGAGGGTACTACGAGCAGTACTTC

clone_size: many
j_call: TRBJ2-7
cdr3_length: 14
d_call: TRBD2
v_call: TRBV5-1
cdr3_aa: CASSRTSSNYEQYF
cdr3_nt: TGCGCCAGCAGCCGGACTAGCAGCAACTACGAGCAGTACTTC

clone_size: .
j_call: TRBJ1-4
cdr3_length: 11
d_call: .
v_call: TRBV30
cdr3_aa: CAWGWGEKLFF
cdr3_nt: TGTGCCTGGGGTTGGGGGGAAAAACTGTTTTTT

clone_size: many
j_call: TRBJ2-3
cdr3_length: 13
d_call: .
v_call: TRBV5-1
cdr3_aa: CASSFWGRDTQYF
cdr3_nt: TGCGCCAGCAGCTTTTGGGGGCGAGATACGCAGTATTTT

clone_size: .
j_call: TRBJ1-1
cdr3_length: 13
d_call: TRBD1
v_call: TRBV29-1
cdr3_aa: CSARQGMNTEAFF
cdr3_nt: TGCAGCGCCCGACAGGGGATGAACACTGAAGCTTTCTTT

clone_size: .
j_call: TRBJ2-7
cdr3_length: 14
d_call: .
v_call: TRBV3-1
cdr3_aa: CASSQDLALDEQYF
cdr3_nt: TGTGCCAGCAGCCAAGATCTCGCCCTAGACGAGCAGTACTTC

clone_size: .
j_call: TRBJ2-7
cdr3_length: 15
d_call: TRBD1
v_call: TRBV30
cdr3_aa: CAWSIRTGLLYEQYF
cdr3_nt: TGTGCCTGGAGTATCCGGACAGGGTTGCTCTACGAGCAGTACTTC

clone_size: many
j_call: TRBJ2-1
cdr3_length: 15
d_call: .
v_call: TRBV6-5
cdr3_aa: CASSSGLIPYNEQFF
cdr3_nt: TGTGCCAGCAGTTCGGGCTTAATACCATACAATGAGCAGTTCTTC

clone_size: .
j_call: TRBJ1-2
cdr3_length: 15
d_call: .
v_call: TRBV20-1
cdr3_aa: CSARSRTPTTYGYTF
cdr3_nt: TGCAGTGCTAGATCCCGAACCCCAACAACCTATGGCTACACCTTC

clone_size: many
j_call: TRBJ2-7
cdr3_length: 13
d_call: .
v_call: TRBV6-5
cdr3_aa: CASSPDRQYEQYF
cdr3_nt: TGTGCCAGCAGTCCCGACAGGCAATACGAGCAGTACTTC

clone_size: few
j_call: TRBJ2-2
cdr3_length: 14
d_call: .
v_call: TRBV5-6
cdr3_aa: CASRPGWGTGELFF
cdr3_nt: TGTGCCAGCAGACCAGGTTGGGGGACCGGGGAGCTGTTTTTT

clone_size: many
j_call: TRBJ1-1
cdr3_length: 17
d_call: .
v_call: TRBV13
cdr3_aa: CASSFPGGQGMNTEAFF
cdr3_nt: TGTGCCAGCAGCTTCCCCGGGGGCCAGGGTATGAACACTGAAGCTTTCTTT

clone_size: .
j_call: TRBJ1-5
cdr3_length: 14
d_call: .
v_call: TRBV27
cdr3_aa: CASSERDSNQPQHF
cdr3_nt: TGTGCCTCCTCTGAAAGGGATAGCAATCAGCCCCAGCATTTT

clone_size: few
j_call: TRBJ1-2
cdr3_length: 15
d_call: TRBD1
v_call: TRBV12-3/TRBV12-4
cdr3_aa: CASSTRDRGSGGYTF
cdr3_nt: TGTGCCAGCAGTACCCGGGACAGGGGATCTGGTGGCTACACCTTC

clone_size: many
j_call: TRBJ2-1
cdr3_length: 18
d_call: TRBD2
v_call: TRBV5-1
cdr3_aa: CASSLAFRLAESYNEQFF
cdr3_nt: TGCGCCAGCAGCTTGGCCTTTAGACTAGCGGAATCCTACAATGAGCAGTTCTTC

clone_size: .
j_call: TRBJ2-7
cdr3_length: 14
d_call: TRBD1
v_call: TRBV18
cdr3_aa: CASSTDRDSYEQYF
cdr3_nt: TGTGCCAGCTCCACGGACAGGGACTCCTACGAGCAGTACTTC

clone_size: .
j_call: TRBJ2-5
cdr3_length: 13
d_call: TRBD1
v_call: TRBV7-2
cdr3_aa: CASSPDRAETQYF
cdr3_nt: TGTGCCAGCAGCCCTGACAGGGCTGAGACCCAGTACTTC

clone_size: .
j_call: TRBJ1-1
cdr3_length: 15
d_call: .
v_call: TRBV6-6
cdr3_aa: CASSYGLRSRTEAFF
cdr3_nt: TGTGCCAGCAGTTACGGGCTGCGAAGTAGGACTGAAGCTTTCTTT

clone_size: many
j_call: TRBJ1-2
cdr3_length: 14
d_call: TRBD1
v_call: TRBV12-3/TRBV12-4
cdr3_aa: CASRGQGAFYGYTF
cdr3_nt: TGTGCCAGCAGGGGCCAGGGGGCATTCTATGGCTACACCTTC

clone_size: .
j_call: TRBJ2-4
cdr3_length: 16
d_call: .
v_call: TRBV10-1
cdr3_aa: CASIKSRVLAKNIQYF
cdr3_nt: TGCGCCAGCATCAAATCCAGGGTTCTAGCCAAAAACATTCAGTACTTC

clone_size: many
j_call: TRBJ2-2
cdr3_length: 17
d_call: TRBD2
v_call: TRBV7-6
cdr3_aa: CASSLELAGGGTGELFF
cdr3_nt: TGTGCCAGCAGCTTAGAACTAGCGGGAGGCGGCACCGGGGAGCTGTTTTTT

clone_size: .
j_call: TRBJ1-5
cdr3_length: 14
d_call: TRBD1
v_call: TRBV20-1
cdr3_aa: CSAGETGGNQPQHF
cdr3_nt: TGCAGTGCTGGGGAAACAGGGGGCAATCAGCCCCAGCATTTT

clone_size: few
j_call: TRBJ2-2
cdr3_length: 17
d_call: .
v_call: TRBV5-1
cdr3_aa: CASSLVRTPSPPGELFF
cdr3_nt: TGCGCCAGCAGCTTGGTTCGAACGCCAAGCCCGCCCGGGGAGCTGTTTTTT

clone_size: once
j_call: TRBJ1-1
cdr3_length: 15
d_call: TRBD1
v_call: TRBV11-2
cdr3_aa: CASNGGGSMNTEAFF
cdr3_nt: TGTGCTAGCAATGGAGGGGGCAGTATGAACACTGAAGCTTTCTTT

clone_size: few
j_call: TRBJ1-6
cdr3_length: 13
d_call: .
v_call: TRBV10-2
cdr3_aa: CASSGQNNSPLHF
cdr3_nt: TGCGCCAGCAGTGGGCAGAATAATTCACCCCTCCACTTT

clone_size: many
j_call: TRBJ1-6
cdr3_length: 14
d_call: .
v_call: TRBV5-6
cdr3_aa: CASSRRQTNSPLHF
cdr3_nt: TGTGCCAGCAGCCGCCGACAGACTAATTCACCCCTCCACTTT

clone_size: many
j_call: TRBJ1-5
cdr3_length: 15
d_call: .
v_call: TRBV27
cdr3_aa: CASSLGAGMGQPQHF
cdr3_nt: TGTGCCAGCAGTTTGGGCGCGGGCATGGGCCAGCCCCAGCATTTT

clone_size: few
j_call: TRBJ2-1
cdr3_length: 15
d_call: TRBD2
v_call: TRBV20-1
cdr3_aa: CSAILWRGVNNEQFF
cdr3_nt: TGCAGTGCCATACTGTGGCGGGGGGTTAACAATGAGCAGTTCTTC

clone_size: few
j_call: TRBJ2-7
cdr3_length: 16
d_call: .
v_call: TRBV5-4
cdr3_aa: CASSSSEGVISYEQYF
cdr3_nt: TGTGCCAGCAGCTCATCGGAGGGAGTGATAAGCTACGAGCAGTACTTC

clone_size: .
j_call: TRBJ1-1
cdr3_length: 13
d_call: .
v_call: TRBV20-1
cdr3_aa: CSPLDGGTAEAFF
cdr3_nt: TGCAGTCCCCTCGACGGGGGGACCGCTGAAGCTTTCTTT

clone_size: .
j_call: TRBJ2-3
cdr3_length: 16
d_call: .
v_call: TRBV12-3/TRBV12-4
cdr3_aa: CASSTRLTGVTDTQYF
cdr3_nt: TGTGCCAGCAGTACCCGACTAACGGGGGTCACAGATACGCAGTATTTT

clone_size: .
j_call: TRBJ2-7
cdr3_length: 15
d_call: TRBD2
v_call: TRBV28
cdr3_aa: CASRDRAGPPYEQYF
cdr3_nt: TGTGCCAGCAGGGATAGAGCGGGGCCCCCCTACGAGCAGTACTTC

clone_size: many
j_call: TRBJ2-1
cdr3_length: 13
d_call: TRBD1
v_call: TRBV7-9
cdr3_aa: CASTGQGENEQFF
cdr3_nt: TGTGCCAGCACGGGACAGGGCGAGAATGAGCAGTTCTTC

clone_size: .
j_call: TRBJ2-5
cdr3_length: 14
d_call: .
v_call: TRBV13
cdr3_aa: CASSPDEGKETQYF
cdr3_nt: TGTGCCAGCAGCCCTGACGAAGGGAAAGAGACCCAGTACTTC

clone_size: .
j_call: TRBJ1-2
cdr3_length: 14
d_call: TRBD1
v_call: TRBV30
cdr3_aa: CAWRRQQGMGGYTF
cdr3_nt: TGTGCCTGGAGAAGACAACAGGGGATGGGTGGCTACACCTTC

clone_size: .
j_call: TRBJ2-5
cdr3_length: 15
d_call: TRBD1
v_call: TRBV28
cdr3_aa: CASGSRGQGEETQYF
cdr3_nt: TGTGCCAGCGGGAGTAGGGGACAGGGGGAAGAGACCCAGTACTTC

clone_size: many
j_call: TRBJ2-3
cdr3_length: 15
d_call: TRBD1
v_call: TRBV6-9
cdr3_aa: CANRASGQPTDTQYF
cdr3_nt: TGTGCCAACCGAGCGTCGGGACAGCCAACAGATACGCAGTATTTT

clone_size: few
j_call: TRBJ2-7
cdr3_length: 14
d_call: .
v_call: TRBV27
cdr3_aa: CASSLRLGSYEQYF
cdr3_nt: TGTGCCAGCAGCCTTCGACTAGGTTCCTACGAGCAGTACTTC

clone_size: many
j_call: TRBJ2-3
cdr3_length: 16
d_call: TRBD1
v_call: TRBV7-8
cdr3_aa: CASSLVVPRGSDTQYF
cdr3_nt: TGTGCCAGCAGCTTAGTCGTCCCCAGGGGGTCAGATACGCAGTATTTT

clone_size: .
j_call: TRBJ2-7
cdr3_length: 15
d_call: TRBD2
v_call: TRBV11-2
cdr3_aa: CASSITSGGRYEQYF
cdr3_nt: TGTGCCAGCAGCATCACTAGCGGGGGTCGGTACGAGCAGTACTTC

clone_size: many
j_call: TRBJ2-5
cdr3_length: 13
d_call: .
v_call: TRBV7-7
cdr3_aa: CASSSGLQETQYF
cdr3_nt: TGTGCTAGCAGCTCGGGACTCCAAGAGACCCAGTACTTC

clone_size: .
j_call: TRBJ2-1
cdr3_length: 14
d_call: .
v_call: TRBV7-2
cdr3_aa: CASSLGLSHNEQFF
cdr3_nt: TGTGCCAGCAGCTTAGGTCTCTCGCACAATGAGCAGTTCTTC

clone_size: .
j_call: TRBJ2-7
cdr3_length: 18
d_call: .
v_call: TRBV11-2
cdr3_aa: CASSPPPRVRILSYEQYF
cdr3_nt: TGTGCCAGCAGCCCACCTCCGAGGGTTCGGATTCTTTCCTACGAGCAGTACTTC

clone_size: few
j_call: TRBJ2-7
cdr3_length: 15
d_call: .
v_call: TRBV27
cdr3_aa: CASKGTGKRFYEQYF
cdr3_nt: TGTGCCAGCAAGGGGACCGGGAAACGCTTCTACGAGCAGTACTTC